The clone carrying this TCR beta chain has just a few counts. Its antigen is not known. It was focal radiation plus CTLA-4 blockade with ipilimumab that patients with chemo-refractory metastatic non-small-cell lung cancer received. The trim removed 7 bases at V and 2 bases at J, leaving 5 bases unmatched. Germline values: CDR1 MDHEN, CDR2 SYDVKM. The CDR3 is made up of 13 amino acids. The data originate from a study of radiotherapy plus CTLA-4 blockade in lung cancer. Regarding the study as a whole: After treatment with radiotherapy plus ipilimumab, TCR clones that came from the tumor expanded in blood. Among reported predictors of response, early blood T cell clone dynamics with interferon-beta performed best.

The protocol was immunoSEQ multiplex PCR, while the TCRdb copy is restricted to in-frame clones and leaves out a portion. The table shows about 59,000 clones, with around 76% occurring only once. The sample consisted of peripheral blood, taken from a patient treated with radiotherapy plus ipilimumab. This TCR came from a human donor with non-small cell lung cancer who had a complete response to radiotherapy plus ipilimumab. V usage is TRBV28 and J usage is TRBJ2-7; 7 positions agree with TRBD2. CDR3 sequence (DNA): TGTGCCAGCAAACGGGGGGAGGCCTACGAGCAGTACTTC. This encodes CASKRGEAYEQYF.